Following are 11 T cell receptor beta chains from one sample sequenced in a study of lymphopenia after photon versus proton radiotherapy. Sequencing was performed with immunoSEQ multiplex PCR; in TCRdb, only in-frame clones are kept and a portion is missing. The repertoire consists of some 40,000 clones, with about 86% occurring once and the leading ten covering about 9.4%. Here the sequenced sample was peripheral blood, taken from a patient treated with proton-based radiotherapy. All receptors come from a woman aged 70 to 79 with pancreatic cancer. Some clones in this sample may be carry-over from other donors' samples.

J is TRBJ1-5 and V is TRBV2, with D hard to call. Trimming shortened V by 5 bases and J by 0 bases, and 11 bases separated the two germline ends. The CDR3 spans 15 residues. The germline gives CDR1 SNHLY, CDR2 FYNNEI. CDR3 nucleotides: TGTGCCAGCAGTTTGACCCCCCATAGCAATCAGCCCCAGCATTTT. Translating gives CASSLTPHSNQPQHF. Full variable domain (remainder filled in from reference TRBV2 and TRBJ1-5): EPEVTQTPSHQVTQMGQEVILRCVPISNHLYFYWYRQILGQKVEFLVSFYNNEISEKSEIFDDQFSVERPDGSNFTLKIRSTKLEDSAMYFCASSLTPHSNQPQHFGDGTRLSIL.

The chain joins TRBV27 to TRBJ2-3; D gene ambiguous. Germline CDR1 MNHEY, CDR2 SMNVEV (reference sequence). The CDR3 covers 13 residues. The V and J ends lost 1 base and 1 base respectively, with 3 bases between them. The CDR3 region has the DNA TGTGCCAGCAGTTTATGGGGCACAGATACGCAGTATTTT. Translating it yields CASSLWGTDTQYF.

The CDR3 spells CASSESVRQGHQPQHF. CDR3 bases: TGCGCCAGCAGTGAGTCGGTCCGACAGGGTCATCAGCCCCAGCATTTT. The V and J genes are TRBV10-2 and TRBJ1-5, with 7 bases that match TRBD1. CDR1 and CDR2 from the germline V gene are WSHSY and SAAADI. CDR3 length equals 16 residues. Germline trimming cut 0 bases from V and 5 bases from J; bases unmatched to any gene: 7.

This chain joins TRBV10-3 and TRBJ1-1; D is ambiguous. Trimming removed 7 bases from V and 4 bases from J, with 25 bases in between. The germline V gene encodes CDR1 ENHRY and CDR2 SYGVKD. This CDR3 contains 17 residues. The CDR3: CAITMRPDPKSSTEAFF. The CDR3 DNA reads as TGTGCCATCACGATGCGACCGGACCCAAAGTCGTCCACTGAAGCTTTCTTT.

The chain couples TRBV19 to TRBJ2-3; TRBD1 might be the D (5 bases). Germline lookup yields CDR1 LNHDA and CDR2 SQIVND (reference sequence). Trimming pared 6 bases from V and 0 bases from J, leaving 10 bases between. The length of the CDR3 is 14 residues. The CDR3 loop reads CASREQVSTDTQYF. Written as DNA, the CDR3 is TGTGCCAGTAGAGAACAGGTCAGCACAGATACGCAGTATTTT.

The V call is TRBV19, the J call TRBJ2-5, with TRBD1 matching 9 bases. Germline V gives CDR1 LNHDA, CDR2 SQIVND (reference sequence). The V segment lost 9 bases and the J segment 6 bases; nucleotides outside the gene matches: 8. The CDR3 spans 13 residues. The DNA of the CDR3 is TGTGCCAGCACGGACAGGGGTGTAAAGACCCAGTACTTC. It codes for CASTDRGVKTQYF.

V and J are TRBV29-1 and TRBJ1-2; tentatively, D is TRBD1 (6 bases). Germline values: CDR1 SQVTM, CDR2 ANQGSEA. V gave up 4 bases and J gave up 2 bases, with 14 bases separating them. The CDR3 is 14 residues long. The CDR3 loop reads CSVGTGSGNYGYTF. The CDR3 nucleotides are TGCAGCGTTGGTACAGGGTCTGGGAACTATGGCTACACCTTC.

The chain employs TRBV19 and TRBJ2-7, with 9 bases identical to TRBD1. V lost 4 bases to trimming and J lost 5 bases; unmatched junction nucleotides: 6. This CDR3 contains 14 residues. Germline-derived CDR1 and CDR2 are LNHDA and SQIVND (reference sequence). The CDR3 DNA reads as TGTGCCAGTAGTACCCGGGACAGGGTCCACGAGCAGTACTTC. Encoded protein: CASSTRDRVHEQYF.

The V and J genes are TRBV25-1 and TRBJ1-2; D is possibly TRBD1 (5 bases). This CDR3 spans 16 amino acids. The V gene's germline CDR1 is MGHDK and CDR2 SYGVNS. The V end lost 2 bases, the J end lost 5 bases, and 18 bases lay between the germline ends. CDR3 DNA: TGTGCCAGCAGTGAAATCTCGGGACTCCCTGGGTATGGCTACACCTTC. Its protein is CASSEISGLPGYGYTF.

This chain joins TRBV28 and TRBJ1-5; tentatively, D is TRBD1 (5 bases). This CDR3 has 15 amino acids. The germline CDR1 and CDR2 sequences are MDHEN and SYDVKM. Between the trimmed V and J ends, which lost 1 base and 2 bases, there was a span of 9 bases. The CDR3 reads CASSLYGTGNQPQHF. In DNA, the CDR3 is TGTGCCAGCAGTTTATACGGGACCGGCAATCAGCCCCAGCATTTT.

This rearrangement joins TRBV19 to TRBJ1-5; D unresolved. The CDR3 is made up of 17 amino acids. In germline, CDR1 is LNHDA, CDR2 SQIVND (reference sequence). V was cut by 3 bases and J by 0 bases, with 15 bases left in between. This CDR3 reads CASSIRTPDHSNQPQHF. The CDR3 DNA follows: TGTGCCAGTAGTATTCGGACCCCAGATCATAGCAATCAGCCCCAGCATTTT.